This TCR beta chain was retrieved from a study of blood T cells in healthy people across ages. Study results and limitations: It was not possible, with unsorted PBMCs, to conclusively compare naive and antigen-experienced cells.

A sample-barcoded 5' primer and a J-beta primer mix were used in a second PCR of roughly 7 to 11 cycles. All cDNA molecules were each tagged by a template-switch adaptor with 12 random nucleotides. TCRdb called the 5' RACE reads again in MiXCR, with one record for every CDR3 protein. The sample comprises around 1,000,000 distinct CDR3 sequences, more than 30% of which are singletons, and about an eighth rests with the top ten. There were healthy Caucasian individuals from Russia, aged roughly 6 to 100, serving as donors. Total RNA was isolated from each sample in quantities of at least 6 micrograms. The CDR3 contains 15 residues. Germline loops: CDR1 LNHDA, CDR2 SQIVND (reference sequence). Trimming pared 1 base from V and 3 bases from J, leaving 12 bases between. As for this clonotype: Its antigen is unidentified.

V gene TRBV19 combines with J gene TRBJ1-1; D not resolved. The receptor was derived from a man aged 18 to 30 in good health. Sequenced sample: blood. The CDR3 sequence: CASSIGGPRDTEAFF. Here the CDR3 DNA reads TGTGCCAGTAGTATAGGAGGTCCGCGGGACACTGAAGCTTTCTTT.